The source of this T cell receptor beta chain is a study of CXCR3-negative and CXCR3-positive naive CD8 T cells. Findings of the study overall: CXCR3-positive naive cells had more hydrophobic TRB CDR3s than CXCR3-negative naive cells.

5' RACE with UMI labels generated the TRB cDNA libraries. Reprocessing the 5' RACE reads, TCRdb reports a single entry for every CDR3 protein and omits DNA. Recorded here are approximately 89,000 distinct CDR3 sequences; the top ten clones represent roughly 0.48%. In the case of this clonotype: Its antigen remains unknown.

The CDR3 totals 18 residues. In germline, CDR1 is MNHEY, CDR2 SVGAGI. This receptor was identified in a human donor in good health. Some clones in this sample may be carry-over from other donors' samples. This chain joins TRBV6-5 and TRBJ2-3; the TCRdb call, TRBD1, lacks DNA for checking. The sample was naive CXCR3+ CD8+ T cells from blood. Subset reported: CD45RO-CCR7+CD27+CD95- naive CD8+ T cells expressing CXCR3 (TNR3+). The CDR3 is CASSYLIPGQGVTDTQYF.